The T cell receptor beta chain described here comes from a study of T-cell memory formation after mild COVID-19. The V gene's germline CDR1 is ENHRY and CDR2 SYGVKD. The CDR3 covers 16 residues. V was cut by 2 bases and J by 5 bases, with 18 bases left in between. Study-level points and caveats: Later expanders leaned CD4+, whereas clones that contracted between day 15 and 85 were balanced CD4/CD8.

TCRdb itself ran the 5' RACE reads through MiXCR, one entry per CDR3 protein. The table shows a few hundred thousand distinct CDR3 sequences, with around 21% occurring only once. This clonotype was recorded a few times. Its antigen is unknown. Source material: PBMCs or a T cell subset sorted from them (not recorded which). The V and J genes are TRBV10-3 and TRBJ1-1; D gene uncertain. This TCR was recovered from an adult woman who had mild COVID-19 (a few samples of this study predate the infection). Cell type and time point are not known. DNA for the CDR3: TGTGCCATCAGTGAGACCCCGAACCTTCGCGGGACTGAAGCTTTCTTT. Translation: CAISETPNLRGTEAFF.